The entry below gives a single T cell receptor (beta chain) sequence along with its context. The source of the sample is a study of blood T cell repertoires in COVID-19. Across the study: COVID-19 samples, acute and convalescent, were from the United States, Italy and Spain. The analysed material was cDNA or gDNA that came from T cells, B-cell-depleted T cells, or PBMCs.

How the authors handled the data: Quantification of nucleated cells was approximated via reference gene primer amplification. Libraries were prepared by immunoSEQ multiplex PCR; TCRdb keeps only in-frame clonotypes and omits some of them. V and J calls and clone size follow that table, whereas D and trimming were derived from the DNA. The sample lists around 250,000 clones; roughly 85% were seen once. In assigning cohorts, the study relied on participant-reported clinical history. Germline loops: CDR1 SGHTA, CDR2 FQGNSA. Trimming removed 3 bases at V and 5 bases at J, with 11 bases between. CDR3 size: 15 residues.

The clonotype was recovered from a woman between 45 and 65 years old with acute COVID-19. The sequenced material came from PBMCs or T cells enriched from blood (not recorded which). The V and J genes are TRBV7-2 and TRBJ2-6; TRBD2 might be the D (5 bases). The DNA of the CDR3 is TGTGCCAGCAGCTTCCGGGGTCATCGGGCCAACGTCCTGACTTTC. The encoded protein is CASSFRGHRANVLTF.